This is a list of T cell receptor beta chains from one sample in a study of T cell responses to AZD1222 COVID-19 vaccine. TCRdb's table, derived via immunoSEQ multiplex PCR, lists solely in-frame clones and lacks some. The sample has about 120,000 clones; approximately 90% are singletons. Sample: peripheral blood, taken on day 0 of AZD1222 vaccination. The source is an adult in good health. Both conserved end residues are part of each CDR3. Each record gives: D gene, V gene, clone size, J gene, CDR3 DNA, CDR3 protein. A D gene is named only where the DNA matches it firmly. Where a row states a size, it is once, few, many or the class of an expanded clone; other rows omit it.

D gene: NA; V gene: TRBV9; clone size: NA; J gene: TRBJ1-2; CDR3 DNA: TGTGCCAGCAGCCCGAGGCCAGGGCGAGGCTACACCTTC; CDR3 protein: CASSPRPGRGYTF
D gene: NA; V gene: TRBV7-2; clone size: NA; J gene: TRBJ1-3; CDR3 DNA: TGTGCCAGCAGCTCCCAGGGTGCCCCTCTCTCTGGAAACACCATATATTTT; CDR3 protein: CASSSQGAPLSGNTIYF
D gene: TRBD1; V gene: TRBV18; clone size: NA; J gene: TRBJ1-6; CDR3 DNA: TGTGCCAGCTCAGAGGGACAGGGTCGATCACCCCTCCACTTT; CDR3 protein: CASSEGQGRSPLHF
D gene: NA; V gene: TRBV28; clone size: NA; J gene: TRBJ1-5; CDR3 DNA: TGTGCCAGCAGTTTAAGGGCAGAGTATAGGGGCAATCAGCCCCAGCATTTT; CDR3 protein: CASSLRAEYRGNQPQHF
D gene: TRBD1; V gene: TRBV6-5; clone size: NA; J gene: TRBJ1-3; CDR3 DNA: TGTGCCAGCAGGGGTACAGGGGGTTCTGGAAACACCATATATTTT; CDR3 protein: CASRGTGGSGNTIYF
D gene: NA; V gene: TRBV6-5; clone size: NA; J gene: TRBJ1-1; CDR3 DNA: TGTGCCAGCGGGGTGGACCGGAACACTGAAGCTTTCTTT; CDR3 protein: CASGVDRNTEAFF
D gene: TRBD1; V gene: TRBV7-9; clone size: NA; J gene: TRBJ2-1; CDR3 DNA: TGTGCCAGCAGCCGACAGGGCTCCCCCCATGAGCAGTTCTTC; CDR3 protein: CASSRQGSPHEQFF
D gene: TRBD2; V gene: TRBV2; clone size: NA; J gene: TRBJ2-7; CDR3 DNA: TGTGCCAGCAGTGAAATGTTAGGGCTAGCGGGGGACTACGAGCAGTACTTC; CDR3 protein: CASSEMLGLAGDYEQYF
D gene: NA; V gene: TRBV4-1; clone size: NA; J gene: TRBJ1-1; CDR3 DNA: TGCGCCAGCAGCCAGATCGGCCGGGGTGAGCCTGAAGCTTTCTTT; CDR3 protein: CASSQIGRGEPEAFF
D gene: TRBD2; V gene: TRBV3-1/TRBV3-2; clone size: NA; J gene: TRBJ2-1; CDR3 DNA: TGTGCCAGCAGCGCGCGGGGGGTTGCCTACAATGAGCAGTTCTTC; CDR3 protein: CASSARGVAYNEQFF
D gene: NA; V gene: TRBV5-1; clone size: NA; J gene: TRBJ1-5; CDR3 DNA: TGCGCCAGCAGCTTGGACCCGGGGGGACAGCCCCAGCATTTT; CDR3 protein: CASSLDPGGQPQHF
D gene: TRBD1; V gene: TRBV6-4; clone size: NA; J gene: TRBJ2-3; CDR3 DNA: TGTGCCAGCAGTTTGGACAGGGGACCCACAGATACGCAGTATTTT; CDR3 protein: CASSLDRGPTDTQYF
D gene: TRBD1; V gene: TRBV18; clone size: NA; J gene: TRBJ1-4; CDR3 DNA: TGTGCCAGCTCACCGGACAGGGGACCGGGAGAAAAACTGTTTTTT; CDR3 protein: CASSPDRGPGEKLFF
D gene: NA; V gene: TRBV10-2; clone size: once; J gene: TRBJ2-7; CDR3 DNA: TGCGCCAGCAGTGATAGCGGCCGCTACGAGCAGTACTTC; CDR3 protein: CASSDSGRYEQYF
D gene: NA; V gene: TRBV11-2; clone size: few; J gene: TRBJ1-5; CDR3 DNA: TGTGCCAGCAGCCCTCAAGCGGATCAGCCCCAGCATTTT; CDR3 protein: CASSPQADQPQHF
D gene: NA; V gene: TRBV5-6; clone size: NA; J gene: TRBJ2-1; CDR3 DNA: TGTGCCAGCAGCTTGACCGATAGCTCCTACAATGAGCAGTTCTTC; CDR3 protein: CASSLTDSSYNEQFF
D gene: TRBD1; V gene: TRBV2; clone size: NA; J gene: TRBJ2-7; CDR3 DNA: TGTGCCACCAACCGGGACAGGGGATCCGAGCAGTACTTC; CDR3 protein: CATNRDRGSEQYF
D gene: NA; V gene: TRBV29-1; clone size: NA; J gene: TRBJ1-1; CDR3 DNA: TGCAGCGTTGAAGTTACAGCGAACACTGAAGCTTTCTTT; CDR3 protein: CSVEVTANTEAFF
D gene: NA; V gene: TRBV5-1; clone size: NA; J gene: TRBJ2-7; CDR3 DNA: TGCGCCAGCAGCTCGATCAGCTCCTACGAGCAGTACTTC; CDR3 protein: CASSSISSYEQYF
D gene: NA; V gene: TRBV25-1; clone size: NA; J gene: TRBJ2-3; CDR3 DNA: TGTGCCAGCAGTGTCCGGGACCCAGGGGTTGGAGATACGCAGTATTTT; CDR3 protein: CASSVRDPGVGDTQYF
D gene: NA; V gene: TRBV5-6; clone size: once; J gene: TRBJ1-2; CDR3 DNA: TGTGCCAGCAGCTCCGTAACAGGAATCTATGGCTACACCTTC; CDR3 protein: CASSSVTGIYGYTF
D gene: NA; V gene: TRBV9; clone size: NA; J gene: TRBJ2-1; CDR3 DNA: TGTGCCAGCAGCCCAAGACCCGTGGGGGCCTACAATGAGCAGTTCTTC; CDR3 protein: CASSPRPVGAYNEQFF
D gene: NA; V gene: TRBV7-7; clone size: NA; J gene: TRBJ2-1; CDR3 DNA: TGTGCTAGCAGCCCTAGGCGGACGGGAATCAGCTCCTACAATGAGCAGTTCTTC; CDR3 protein: CASSPRRTGISSYNEQFF
D gene: NA; V gene: TRBV18; clone size: NA; J gene: TRBJ2-2; CDR3 DNA: TGTGCCAGCTCACCGGGGCTAGCAAGGACCGGGGAGCTGTTTTTT; CDR3 protein: CASSPGLARTGELFF
D gene: TRBD2; V gene: TRBV18; clone size: NA; J gene: TRBJ2-1; CDR3 DNA: TGTGCCAGCTCACCGGGACTAGCGGGTGATAATGAGCAGTTCTTC; CDR3 protein: CASSPGLAGDNEQFF
D gene: NA; V gene: TRBV12-3/TRBV12-4; clone size: few; J gene: TRBJ2-3; CDR3 DNA: TGTGCCAGCAGCCGGGGGGATACGCAGTATTTT; CDR3 protein: CASSRGDTQYF
D gene: NA; V gene: TRBV29-1; clone size: NA; J gene: TRBJ2-7; CDR3 DNA: TGCAGCGTTGAAGATCGACGGGGCAGGGACCCCTACGAGCAGTACTTC; CDR3 protein: CSVEDRRGRDPYEQYF
D gene: NA; V gene: TRBV7-9; clone size: NA; J gene: TRBJ2-7; CDR3 DNA: TGTGCCAGCAGCTTCAACGGGGTCGGCTCCGAGCAGTACTTC; CDR3 protein: CASSFNGVGSEQYF
D gene: NA; V gene: TRBV5-1; clone size: once; J gene: TRBJ1-1; CDR3 DNA: TGCGCCAGCAGCTCGGATGCGAACACTGAAGCTTTCTTT; CDR3 protein: CASSSDANTEAFF
D gene: NA; V gene: TRBV14; clone size: once; J gene: TRBJ2-1; CDR3 DNA: TGTGCCAGCAGCCAAGACCAGGGTCCGTTCTTC; CDR3 protein: CASSQDQGPFF
D gene: NA; V gene: TRBV18; clone size: NA; J gene: TRBJ2-3; CDR3 DNA: TGTGCCAGCTCACCATGGACTAGCACAGATACGCAGTATTTT; CDR3 protein: CASSPWTSTDTQYF
D gene: TRBD2; V gene: TRBV29-1; clone size: NA; J gene: TRBJ2-1; CDR3 DNA: TGCAGCGTTGTGACTAGCGGGAGGGGGAATGAGCAGTTCTTC; CDR3 protein: CSVVTSGRGNEQFF
D gene: TRBD1; V gene: TRBV27; clone size: NA; J gene: TRBJ2-6; CDR3 DNA: TGTGCCAGCACGCCCACCGGGACAGTGCCCAACCTGACTTTC; CDR3 protein: CASTPTGTVPNLTF
D gene: TRBD1; V gene: TRBV6-5; clone size: NA; J gene: TRBJ2-7; CDR3 DNA: TGTGCCAGCAGTTACGGCAGGGGGTACGAGCAGTACTTC; CDR3 protein: CASSYGRGYEQYF
D gene: TRBD2; V gene: TRBV6-5; clone size: NA; J gene: TRBJ2-3; CDR3 DNA: TGTGCCAGCAGCACCCTAGCGGGGGGAGGCGATACGCAGTATTTT; CDR3 protein: CASSTLAGGGDTQYF
D gene: NA; V gene: TRBV7-9; clone size: NA; J gene: TRBJ2-5; CDR3 DNA: TGTGCCAGCAGCTTAGGATGGGGAAGGGAGACCCAGTACTTC; CDR3 protein: CASSLGWGRETQYF
D gene: NA; V gene: TRBV5-6; clone size: NA; J gene: TRBJ1-6; CDR3 DNA: TGTGCCAGCAGCTTGGTTGGTTATAATTCACCCCTCCACTTT; CDR3 protein: CASSLVGYNSPLHF
D gene: NA; V gene: TRBV29-1; clone size: NA; J gene: TRBJ2-3; CDR3 DNA: TGCAGCGCTGACAGTTCCGGCACAGATACGCAGTATTTT; CDR3 protein: CSADSSGTDTQYF
D gene: TRBD1; V gene: TRBV4-2; clone size: NA; J gene: TRBJ1-1; CDR3 DNA: TGTGCCAGCAGCCTAGGGACAGGGCCGACCAACACTGAAGCTTTCTTT; CDR3 protein: CASSLGTGPTNTEAFF
D gene: NA; V gene: TRBV4-1; clone size: NA; J gene: TRBJ1-4; CDR3 DNA: TGCGCCAGCAGCCAACGCGGACAGAATGAAAAACTGTTTTTT; CDR3 protein: CASSQRGQNEKLFF
D gene: NA; V gene: TRBV5-6; clone size: once; J gene: TRBJ1-1; CDR3 DNA: TGTGCCAGCAGCTTGCCCTCTCTGAACACTGAAGCTTTCTTT; CDR3 protein: CASSLPSLNTEAFF
D gene: TRBD1; V gene: TRBV2; clone size: NA; J gene: TRBJ2-7; CDR3 DNA: TGTGCCAGCAGTGGACAGGGAAGCTCCTACGAGCAGTACTTC; CDR3 protein: CASSGQGSSYEQYF
D gene: NA; V gene: TRBV7-9; clone size: NA; J gene: TRBJ1-6; CDR3 DNA: TGTGCCAGCAGCTTAGGTGGGATCGGAGGGTCCCCCTCACCCCTCCACTTT; CDR3 protein: CASSLGGIGGSPSPLHF
D gene: NA; V gene: TRBV23-1; clone size: NA; J gene: TRBJ2-3; CDR3 DNA: TGCGCCAGCTCCCGGCCAAATTTATACACAGATACGCAGTATTTT; CDR3 protein: CASSRPNLYTDTQYF
D gene: NA; V gene: TRBV7-8; clone size: NA; J gene: TRBJ2-2; CDR3 DNA: TGTGCCAGCAGCTTGGAATGGGGGGCCGGGGAGCTGTTTTTT; CDR3 protein: CASSLEWGAGELFF
D gene: TRBD2; V gene: TRBV5-1; clone size: many; J gene: TRBJ2-1; CDR3 DNA: TGCGCCAGCAGCTTGGACGCGACTAGCGAGTTCTTC; CDR3 protein: CASSLDATSEFF
D gene: TRBD1; V gene: TRBV6-5; clone size: NA; J gene: TRBJ2-1; CDR3 DNA: TGTGCCAGCAGCTCCGACAGGGGTCCCTACAATGAGCAGTTCTTC; CDR3 protein: CASSSDRGPYNEQFF
D gene: TRBD2; V gene: TRBV2; clone size: NA; J gene: TRBJ2-3; CDR3 DNA: TGTGCCAGCAGTGGGACTAGCGGAAGCACAGATACGCAGTATTTT; CDR3 protein: CASSGTSGSTDTQYF
D gene: NA; V gene: TRBV10-2; clone size: NA; J gene: TRBJ1-6; CDR3 DNA: TGCGCCACCTCGGGACAAAATAATTCACCCCTCCACTTT; CDR3 protein: CATSGQNNSPLHF
D gene: NA; V gene: TRBV9; clone size: NA; J gene: TRBJ2-5; CDR3 DNA: TGTGCCAGCAGCCCCCGGGCCGCCCTCCAAGAGACCCAGTACTTC; CDR3 protein: CASSPRAALQETQYF